This T cell receptor beta chain is from a study of T cell responses to AZD1222 COVID-19 vaccine. Study findings and constraints: Along spike, vaccine-associated CD4 TCRs were found throughout, with dominance at 160-218 and 743-854.

This table comes from immunoSEQ multiplex PCR, and its TCRdb copy is limited to in-frame clones, with some not included. The sample contains approximately 150,000 clones, roughly 88% of which appear only once. This clone was seen a handful of times. Antigen unknown. Trimming took 0 bases from V and 10 from J; bases not matched to a gene: 8. The CDR3 covers 16 residues. Germline V gives CDR1 LGHDT, CDR2 YNNKEL (reference sequence). The rearrangement links TRBV3-1 (or the pseudogene TRBV3-2) to TRBJ1-6; 8 bases are shared with TRBD1. This clonotype was obtained from an adult who received the AZD1222 COVID-19 vaccine. Sequencing was performed on peripheral blood, taken 28 days after the second AZD1222 dose. CDR3 sequence: CASSQEQGGSYSPLHF. The CDR3, as DNA: TGTGCCAGCAGCCAAGAACAGGGGGGGTCTTACTCACCCCTCCACTTT.